Listed here are 21 T cell receptor beta chains from one sample, sequenced in a study of T cells in Graves' hyperthyroidism and ophthalmopathy. RNA transcripts gave rise to amplified TCR beta CDR3 regions. The HTBI primer set was used in a first-round RT-PCR of the TCR CDR3. MiXCR, applied by TCRdb to the multiplex PCR reads, yields one record per CDR3 protein. The repertoire includes approximately 200,000 distinct CDR3 sequences, about a sixth of them detected once, and 35% to 50% sits in the top ten. The sequencing sample was made of blood. The receptors come from a man aged 40-55 years with Graves' hyperthyroidism.

The rearrangement links TRBV20-1 to TRBJ2-5; D might be TRBD2 (6 bases). The germline gives CDR1 DFQATT, CDR2 SNEGSKA (reference sequence). The ends were cut back, 0 bases at V and 2 bases at J, with 13 bases in the middle. The CDR3 totals 15 residues. CDR3 DNA sequence: TGCAGTGCTAGAGATCCGAGCCTAGCGCAAGAGACCCAGTACTTC. Protein product: CSARDPSLAQETQYF.

The chain has TRBV18 and TRBJ1-1, with TRBD1 as a possible D gene (5 bases). The germline V gene encodes CDR1 KGHSH and CDR2 LQKENI. V was cut by 4 bases and J by 4 bases, with 16 bases left in between. The CDR3 has 15 residues. The CDR3 bases are TGTGCCAGCTCACAGGGCCTTGCGGGGGGCACTGAAGCTTTCTTT. The encoded protein is CASSQGLAGGTEAFF.

Regarding this clonotype: Possible read error: a much larger clone is one base away. The chain recombines TRBV5-6 with TRBJ2-3; unclear D gene. CDR3 length equals 13 residues. Germline V lookup: CDR1 SGHDT, CDR2 YYEEEE. The CDR3 spells CASGLANTDTQYF. The CDR3 nucleotides read TGTGCCAGCGGCTTGGCCAACACAGATACGCAGTATTTT.

The V and J genes are TRBV29-1 and TRBJ2-7; 9 positions match TRBD2. V shed 7 bases, J shed 0 bases, and the junction held 7 bases outside the gene matches. Germline CDR1 and CDR2: SQVTM and ANQGSEA. This CDR3 comprises 14 residues. In DNA form, the CDR3 reads TGCAGCGCCGTACTTAGCGGGAGCTCCTACGAGCAGTACTTC. Amino acid sequence: CSAVLSGSSYEQYF.

The CDR3 protein is CASGATAGEKLFF. Written as DNA, the CDR3 is TGTGCCAGCGGGGCCACCGCGGGTGAAAAACTGTTTTTT. V and J are TRBV2 and TRBJ1-4, with D maybe TRBD1 (5 bases). V shed 8 bases and J shed 7 bases, with 14 bases lying between them. CDR1 and CDR2 from the germline V gene are SNHLY and FYNNEI. The CDR3 contains 13 residues.

The chain recombines TRBV3-1 with TRBJ2-1, with 13 bases matching TRBD2. V shed 5 bases and J 9 bases; nucleotides not matched to a gene: 7. CDR1 LGHDT and CDR2 YNNKEL come from the germline V gene (reference sequence). This CDR3 is built from 15 residues. The CDR3 DNA sequence: TGTGCCAGCAGCATCGGACTAGCGGGGGTGGGTGAGCAGTTCTTC. Its translation: CASSIGLAGVGEQFF.

The rearrangement uses TRBV7-9 and TRBJ2-2; possible D gene TRBD2, 6 bases. V lost 2 bases and J 1 base, leaving 11 bases between the germline ends. CDR1 SEHNR and CDR2 FQNEAQ come from the germline V gene (reference sequence). The CDR3 extends over 16 amino acids. CDR3 amino acids: CASSLRDSGNTGELFF. The CDR3 DNA reads as TGTGCCAGCAGCTTACGGGACTCTGGGAACACCGGGGAGCTGTTTTTT.

This chain links TRBV7-8 with TRBJ1-3; 7 positions agree with TRBD1. In germline, CDR1 is SGHVS, CDR2 FQNEAQ. This CDR3 contains 14 residues. Trimming took 3 bases from V and 2 from J; bases not matched to a gene: 1. CDR3 DNA: TGTGCCAGCAGCTTTGGGACAGCTGGAAACACCATATATTTT. Translated, it gives CASSFGTAGNTIYF.

This clonotype was counted at least ten times. This sequence joins TRBV30 and TRBJ1-4, with D perhaps matching TRBD1 (6 bases). Germline CDR1 and CDR2: GTSNPN and SVGIG (reference sequence). Trimming stripped 1 base from V and 3 bases from J, with 12 bases between. The CDR3 is 15 residues long. CDR3 residues: CAWSELRGPNEKLFF. Here the CDR3 DNA reads TGTGCCTGGAGTGAACTCAGGGGACCTAATGAAAAACTGTTTTTT.

This clonotype was seen ten or more times. The chain combines TRBV29-1 with TRBJ1-5; 9 nucleotides match TRBD1. V lost 6 bases, J lost 7 bases, and 7 bases stayed unmatched. CDR1 and CDR2 (germline): SQVTM, ANQGSEA. The CDR3 contains 13 residues. The CDR3: CSVITGGGQPQHF. CDR3 nucleotides: TGCAGCGTGATCACAGGGGGCGGGCAGCCCCAGCATTTT.

In this sample, this clonotype turned up many times. The chain couples TRBV11-2 to TRBJ2-3, with D possibly being TRBD2 (6 bases). This CDR3 is built from 14 residues. Germline CDR1 SGHAT, CDR2 FQNNGV. Trimming took off 5 bases at V and 5 bases at J, with 14 bases between the two ends. CDR3 sequence reads: CASSLLRRGDTQYF. Here the CDR3 DNA reads TGTGCCAGCAGCCTACTGAGGAGGGGAGATACGCAGTATTTT.

This clonotype was seen repeatedly, ten times or more. The CDR3 sequence: CASSLTGTANYGYTF. CDR3 coding DNA: TGTGCCAGCAGCTTGACAGGGACAGCTAACTATGGCTACACCTTC. V and J are TRBV7-3 and TRBJ1-2; 7 nucleotides match TRBD1. From germline, CDR1 is SGHTA and CDR2 FQGTGA. CDR3 length equals 15 residues. After removal of 3 bases from V and 0 bases from J, the junction contained 4 bases not matched to a gene.

The chain links TRBV7-2 to TRBJ1-6, with D maybe TRBD1 (5 bases). The V end was cut by 7 bases, the J end by 14 bases, with 24 bases between. This CDR3 has 15 amino acids. Looked up from germline, CDR1 is SGHTA and CDR2 is FQGNSA. CDR3 sequence: CASNEQALPTFSLHF. The CDR3 nucleotides are TGTGCCAGCAACGAACAGGCGTTACCGACTTTTTCCCTCCACTTT.

In its sample, this clonotype was seen many times. The rearrangement uses TRBV7-9 and TRBJ1-3, with 7 positions matching TRBD1. CDR1 is SEHNR, CDR2 FQNEAQ, per germline (reference sequence). V was pared by 3 bases and J by 3 bases, with 8 bases of the junction left unmatched. This CDR3 is built from 16 residues. CDR3 protein: CASSFSTGNFGNTIYF. CDR3 nucleotides: TGTGCCAGCAGCTTCTCGACAGGGAACTTTGGAAACACCATATATTTT.

This clonotype appeared many times. The CDR3 region is CSAREWSNQPQHF. Written as DNA, the CDR3 is TGCAGTGCTAGAGAATGGAGCAATCAGCCCCAGCATTTT. This chain connects TRBV20-1 to TRBJ1-5; D unresolved. The germline CDR1 and CDR2 sequences are DFQATT and SNEGSKA (reference sequence). CDR3 length equals 13 residues. V was clipped by 0 bases and J by 1 base, with 4 bases between them.

In this sample, this clonotype turned up many times. The rearrangement uses TRBV10-3 and TRBJ2-3; D remains ambiguous. Per germline, CDR1 ENHRY and CDR2 SYGVKD. CDR3 length equals 12 residues. Trimming shortened V by 7 bases and J by 3 bases, and 8 bases separated the two germline ends. CDR3 DNA sequence: TGTGCCATCAACGGAGAAACAGATACGCAGTATTTT. It translates to CAINGETDTQYF.

This clonotype was counted ten times or more. This sequence joins TRBV2 and TRBJ1-4, with 7 bases that match TRBD1. Losses at the gene ends were 3 bases for V and 4 bases for J; bases not matched to a gene: 5. The CDR3 has 15 amino acids. Germline assignment: CDR1 SNHLY and CDR2 FYNNEI. The CDR3 DNA is TGTGCCAGCAGTGACGCCGGGACAGATAATGAAAAACTGTTTTTT. This translates into CASSDAGTDNEKLFF.

This clonotype has ten or more counts. The chain couples TRBV5-1 to TRBJ2-7, with D possibly matching TRBD1 (6 bases). V lost 0 bases and J 3 bases, leaving 13 bases between the germline ends. The CDR3 consists of 15 residues. Germline values: CDR1 SGHRS, CDR2 YFSETQ. CDR3 loop: CASSLVTGGNYEQYF. CDR3 in DNA: TGCGCCAGCAGCTTGGTGACAGGAGGTAACTACGAGCAGTACTTC.

This clonotype was seen ten or more times. The rearrangement links TRBV2 to TRBJ1-2, with 7 bases that match TRBD1. The length of the CDR3 is 14 residues. J gave up 4 bases and V 1 base, and 3 bases lay outside the gene matches. Germline assignment: CDR1 SNHLY and CDR2 FYNNEI. This CDR3 is CASSEDRGPYGYTF. The CDR3 DNA is TGTGCCAGCAGTGAAGACAGGGGTCCCTATGGCTACACCTTC.

This clonotype was picked up many times. The chain carries TRBV27 and TRBJ1-2; 8 bases are shared with TRBD1. The CDR3 has 13 residues. Germline V gene data show CDR1 as MNHEY and CDR2 as SMNVEV (reference sequence). Trimming took 5 bases from V and 5 from J; bases not matched to a gene: 4. DNA for the CDR3: TGTGCCAGCAGTATACGACAGGGGTATGGCTACACCTTC. Translation gives CASSIRQGYGYTF.

Concerning this clonotype: A much larger clone differs from this one at a single base, so this may be a read error. This chain uses TRBV6-1 with TRBJ2-1; 10 bases are shared with TRBD1. Trimming cost V 7 bases and J 7 bases; bases outside gene matches: 4. The CDR3 length is 13 residues. Per the germline V gene, CDR1 is MNHNS and CDR2 is SASEGT. CDR3 DNA sequence: TGTGCCAGCAACCGGGACAGGGGTAATGAGCAGTTCTTC. This encodes CASNRDRGNEQFF.